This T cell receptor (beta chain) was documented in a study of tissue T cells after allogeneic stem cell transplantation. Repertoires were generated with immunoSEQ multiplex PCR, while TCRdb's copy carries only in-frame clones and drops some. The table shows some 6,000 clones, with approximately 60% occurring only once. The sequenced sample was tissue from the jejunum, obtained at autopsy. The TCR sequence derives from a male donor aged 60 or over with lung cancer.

The CDR3 loop reads CASSFEGLRGQPQHF. The CDR3 bases are TGTGCCAGCAGTTTTGAGGGTTTAAGGGGTCAGCCCCAGCATTTT. The gene calls are TRBV28 and TRBJ1-5; perhaps TRBD1 as D (5 bases). The CDR3 has 15 residues. Germline V gene data show CDR1 as MDHEN and CDR2 as SYDVKM. Between the trimmed V and J ends, which lost 3 bases and 6 bases, there was a span of 15 bases.